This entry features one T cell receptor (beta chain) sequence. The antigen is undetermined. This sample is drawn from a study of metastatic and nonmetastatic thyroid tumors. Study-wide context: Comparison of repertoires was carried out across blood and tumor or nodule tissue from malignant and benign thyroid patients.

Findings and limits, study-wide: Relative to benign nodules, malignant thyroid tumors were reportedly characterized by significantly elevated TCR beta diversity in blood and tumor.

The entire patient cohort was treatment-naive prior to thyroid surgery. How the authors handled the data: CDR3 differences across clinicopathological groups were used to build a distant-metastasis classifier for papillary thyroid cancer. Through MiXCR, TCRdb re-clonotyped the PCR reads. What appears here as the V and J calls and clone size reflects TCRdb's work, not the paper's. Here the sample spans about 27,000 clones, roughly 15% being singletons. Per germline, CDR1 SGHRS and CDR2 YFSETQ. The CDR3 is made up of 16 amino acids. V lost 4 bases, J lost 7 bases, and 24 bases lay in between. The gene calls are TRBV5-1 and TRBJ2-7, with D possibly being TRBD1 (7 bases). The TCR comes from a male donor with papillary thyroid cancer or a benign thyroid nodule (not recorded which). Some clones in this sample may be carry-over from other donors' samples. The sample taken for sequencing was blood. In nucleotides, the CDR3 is TGCGCCAGCAGCGAAGGAGGGGGCGCGTTATATGTTGAGCAGTACTTC. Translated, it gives CASSEGGGALYVEQYF.